One and the same sample provided the 3 T cell receptor beta chains below, sequenced in a study of lung T cells in sarcoidosis with Löfgren's syndrome. Each CDR3 protein is one row after TCRdb ran MiXCR on the reads. There are 15,000 to 25,000 distinct CDR3 sequences in the sample; about 22% occur only once, and about 4% lies in the top ten. Sequences were obtained from CD4+ T cells from PBMCs. These receptors were taken from a human donor with sarcoidosis (Löfgren's syndrome or another form), or a control subject (not recorded which).

This clonotype was recorded a few times. This chain connects TRBV11-2 to TRBJ2-5; 7 positions agree with TRBD2. The germline gives CDR1 SGHAT, CDR2 FQNNGV. With 5 bases clipped from V and 0 bases from J, the junction kept 6 bases outside the gene matches. CDR3 length: 15 residues. The CDR3 nucleotides read TGTGCCAGCAGCCCCCGGGGACTAAACCAAGAGACCCAGTACTTC. Translated, it gives CASSPRGLNQETQYF.

This clonotype was recorded at least ten times. This chain connects TRBV12-3 or TRBV12-4 to TRBJ1-1, with D possibly being TRBD1 (6 bases). This CDR3 spans 13 amino acids. Trimming left V 5 bases short and J 4 bases short, with 11 bases between. CDR3 residues: CASSQTGFTEAFF. CDR3 coding DNA: TGTGCCAGCAGTCAAACAGGGTTCACTGAAGCTTTCTTT.

This rearrangement joins TRBV5-1 to TRBJ2-7; 9 nucleotides line up with TRBD2. J gave up 2 bases and V 2 bases, and 5 bases lay outside the gene matches. The CDR3 is made up of 15 amino acids. Germline values: CDR1 SGHRS, CDR2 YFSETQ. The CDR3 DNA is TGCGCCAGCAGCTTTAGCGGGAGAGGGGCCTACGAGCAGTACTTC. This translates into CASSFSGRGAYEQYF.